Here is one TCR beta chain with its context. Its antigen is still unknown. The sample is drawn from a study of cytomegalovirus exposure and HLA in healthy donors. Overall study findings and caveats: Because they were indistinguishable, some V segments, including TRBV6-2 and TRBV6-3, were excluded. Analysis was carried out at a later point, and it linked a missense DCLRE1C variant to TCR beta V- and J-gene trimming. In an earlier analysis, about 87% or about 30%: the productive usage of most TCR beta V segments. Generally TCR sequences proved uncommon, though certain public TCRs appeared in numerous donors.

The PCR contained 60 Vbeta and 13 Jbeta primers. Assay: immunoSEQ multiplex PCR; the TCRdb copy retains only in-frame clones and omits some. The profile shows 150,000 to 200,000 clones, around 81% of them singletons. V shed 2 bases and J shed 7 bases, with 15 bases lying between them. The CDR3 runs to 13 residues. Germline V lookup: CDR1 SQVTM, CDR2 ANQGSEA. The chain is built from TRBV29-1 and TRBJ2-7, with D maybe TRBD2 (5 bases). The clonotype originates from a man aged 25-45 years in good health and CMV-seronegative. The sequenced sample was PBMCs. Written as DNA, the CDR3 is TGCAGCGTTGAACACAATACCGGCGGGGAGCAGTACTTC. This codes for CSVEHNTGGEQYF.